The rows below give T cell receptor beta chains drawn from one sample of a study of T-cell reconstitution after alpha-beta-depleted transplantation in children. MiXCR was run by TCRdb on the PCR reads, yielding one entry per CDR3 protein. Here the sample spans around 400,000 distinct CDR3 sequences, roughly 20% being singletons. The specimen comprised PBMCs from the stem cell graft donor, sampled from the stem cell graft. These receptors all come from a human donor who donated a stem cell graft to a child with acute myeloid leukemia. Each CDR3 is given with its conserved first and last residue. D genes are given only for firm matches. Part of the rows lack a size; the others show once, few, many or a class for expanded clones.

V: TRBV6-5; J: TRBJ2-2; D: .; size: .; CDR3: CASGRDTGELFF; DNA: TGTGCCAGCGGGAGAGACACCGGGGAGCTGTTTTTT
V: TRBV7-8; J: TRBJ2-1; D: TRBD1; size: many; CDR3: CASSLGPGTGYNEQFF; DNA: TGTGCCAGCAGCTTAGGCCCCGGGACAGGTTACAATGAGCAGTTCTTC
V: TRBV18; J: TRBJ2-7; D: TRBD2; size: .; CDR3: CASSLGLAGEGDEQYF; DNA: TGTGCCAGCTCACTGGGACTAGCGGGAGAGGGGGACGAGCAGTACTTC
V: TRBV5-1; J: TRBJ2-7; D: .; size: .; CDR3: CASSPEQPSYEQYF; DNA: TGCGCCAGCAGCCCTGAACAGCCTTCCTACGAGCAGTACTTC
V: TRBV24-1; J: TRBJ2-1; D: .; size: few; CDR3: CATSDSYTGTTSNEQFF; DNA: TGTGCCACCAGTGATAGCTATACCGGGACAACCTCCAATGAGCAGTTCTTC
V: TRBV2; J: TRBJ2-1; D: TRBD1; size: few; CDR3: CASTRQGRGDEQFF; DNA: TGTGCCAGCACTCGACAGGGTCGTGGTGATGAGCAGTTCTTC
V: TRBV7-8; J: TRBJ2-1; D: TRBD2; size: .; CDR3: CASSPRVAGRGYNEQFF; DNA: TGTGCCAGCAGCCCCCGGGTAGCGGGTAGGGGTTACAATGAGCAGTTCTTC
V: TRBV24-1; J: TRBJ2-3; D: .; size: few; CDR3: CATSGPARSRSTDTQYF; DNA: TGTGCCACCAGTGGTCCCGCGAGGTCTAGGAGCACAGATACGCAGTATTTT
V: TRBV7-2; J: TRBJ2-7; D: TRBD2; size: .; CDR3: CASSFGLAGGTYEQYF; DNA: TGTGCCAGCAGCTTCGGACTAGCGGGGGGCACCTACGAGCAGTACTTC
V: TRBV20-1; J: TRBJ2-5; D: .; size: .; CDR3: CSAIRGGQETQYF; DNA: TGCAGTGCAATAAGGGGCGGCCAAGAGACCCAGTACTTC
V: TRBV6-1; J: TRBJ2-4; D: TRBD2; size: few; CDR3: CASSLQREGYIQYF; DNA: TGTGCCAGCAGCCTCCAGAGGGAGGGGTACATTCAGTACTTC
V: TRBV7-9; J: TRBJ1-1; D: .; size: once; CDR3: CASSLDGGARAFF; DNA: TGTGCCAGCAGCTTAGATGGGGGCGCGAGGGCTTTCTTT
V: TRBV28; J: TRBJ2-1; D: .; size: .; CDR3: CASSAPRGNEQFF; DNA: TGTGCCAGCAGTGCCCCTAGGGGGAATGAGCAGTTCTTC
V: TRBV2; J: TRBJ2-1; D: TRBD1; size: few; CDR3: CASAGTGYEQFF; DNA: TGTGCCAGCGCCGGGACAGGGTATGAGCAGTTCTTC
V: TRBV9; J: TRBJ2-1; D: .; size: .; CDR3: CASSVDSRAVKSSYNEQFF; DNA: TGTGCCAGCAGCGTAGATTCAAGGGCCGTGAAGAGCTCCTACAATGAGCAGTTCTTC
V: TRBV29-1; J: TRBJ2-3; D: .; size: many; CDR3: CSVAAPSADTQYF; DNA: TGCAGCGTTGCCGCGCCAAGCGCAGATACGCAGTATTTT
V: TRBV15; J: TRBJ1-1; D: TRBD1; size: .; CDR3: CATSHPEQGGTGWNTEAFF; DNA: TGTGCCACCAGCCACCCCGAACAGGGGGGGACCGGGTGGAACACTGAAGCTTTCTTT
V: TRBV20-1; J: TRBJ2-1; D: TRBD2; size: .; CDR3: CSARRLAGMDEQFF; DNA: TGCAGTGCTAGGAGGCTAGCGGGAATGGATGAGCAGTTCTTC
V: TRBV27; J: TRBJ2-4; D: TRBD1; size: .; CDR3: CASSSRSGTAVAKNIQYF; DNA: TGTGCCAGCAGTTCAAGGTCCGGGACAGCCGTAGCCAAAAACATTCAGTACTTC
V: TRBV12-3/TRBV12-4; J: TRBJ1-1; D: .; size: few; CDR3: CASSLYRVSTEAFF; DNA: TGTGCCAGCAGTTTGTACAGGGTGAGCACTGAAGCTTTCTTT
V: TRBV12-3/TRBV12-4; J: TRBJ1-5; D: TRBD1; size: .; CDR3: CASRGAGQPNQPQHF; DNA: TGTGCCAGCAGGGGAGCGGGACAGCCTAATCAGCCCCAGCATTTT
V: TRBV7-9; J: TRBJ1-5; D: .; size: .; CDR3: CASSDQGENQPQHF; DNA: TGTGCCAGCAGCGACCAGGGAGAGAATCAGCCCCAGCATTTT
V: TRBV5-6; J: TRBJ2-5; D: TRBD1; size: .; CDR3: CASSQTNRGTETQYF; DNA: TGTGCCAGCAGCCAAACCAACAGGGGCACAGAGACCCAGTACTTC
V: TRBV6-5; J: TRBJ2-5; D: TRBD1; size: .; CDR3: CASSRGTGLETQYF; DNA: TGTGCCAGCAGCCGAGGGACAGGGCTGGAGACCCAGTACTTC
V: TRBV6-2/TRBV6-3; J: TRBJ2-5; D: TRBD2; size: .; CDR3: CASNGLAETSGLYF; DNA: TGTGCCAGCAACGGTCTAGCGGAAACCTCGGGTCTGTACTTC
V: TRBV27; J: TRBJ1-2; D: .; size: few; CDR3: CASSSTSGTPYGYTF; DNA: TGTGCCAGCAGTTCAACTAGCGGGACCCCCTATGGCTACACCTTC
V: TRBV25-1; J: TRBJ1-5; D: .; size: many; CDR3: CASSDGPNSNQPQHF; DNA: TGTGCCAGCAGTGACGGGCCGAATAGCAATCAGCCCCAGCATTTT
V: TRBV9; J: TRBJ2-3; D: TRBD2; size: few; CDR3: CASSSFGTSGGGTQYF; DNA: TGTGCCAGCAGCTCATTTGGGACTAGCGGGGGGGGTACGCAGTATTTT
V: TRBV6-2/TRBV6-3; J: TRBJ2-6; D: .; size: .; CDR3: CASSYAGSGANVLTF; DNA: TGTGCCAGCAGTTACGCAGGGTCTGGGGCCAACGTCCTGACTTTC
V: TRBV12-3/TRBV12-4; J: TRBJ2-1; D: .; size: many; CDR3: CASSSPGYNEQFF; DNA: TGTGCCAGCAGCTCACCGGGATACAATGAGCAGTTCTTC
V: TRBV20-1; J: TRBJ1-1; D: TRBD1; size: few; CDR3: CSARPPTGGNTEAFF; DNA: TGCAGTGCTAGACCCCCGACAGGGGGGAACACTGAAGCTTTCTTT
V: TRBV7-6; J: TRBJ2-5; D: .; size: .; CDR3: CASSSRDPKETQYF; DNA: TGTGCCAGCAGCTCCCGGGACCCCAAGGAAACCCAGTACTTC
V: TRBV20-1; J: TRBJ2-7; D: .; size: .; CDR3: CSARDSGGEAGYEQYF; DNA: TGCAGTGCTAGAGATTCCGGGGGCGAAGCCGGCTACGAGCAGTACTTC
V: TRBV25-1; J: TRBJ2-6; D: TRBD2; size: .; CDR3: CASSGSGGPSGANVLTF; DNA: TGTGCCAGCAGTGGGTCGGGAGGGCCCTCTGGGGCCAACGTCCTGACTTTC
V: TRBV20-1; J: TRBJ2-1; D: TRBD2; size: .; CDR3: CSALALAGSYNEQFF; DNA: TGCAGTGCGCTAGCACTAGCGGGGAGTTACAATGAGCAGTTCTTC
V: TRBV20-1; J: TRBJ2-7; D: TRBD2; size: many; CDR3: CSARGPSGGEREQYF; DNA: TGCAGTGCTAGGGGCCCTAGCGGTGGGGAGCGGGAGCAGTACTTC
V: TRBV29-1; J: TRBJ2-7; D: TRBD2; size: many; CDR3: CSVVGRSGRNEQYF; DNA: TGCAGCGTCGTCGGGAGAAGCGGGAGGAACGAGCAGTACTTC
V: TRBV4-1; J: TRBJ2-1; D: TRBD2; size: .; CDR3: CASSQGSSGRYNEQFF; DNA: TGCGCCAGCAGCCAGGGATCTAGCGGGAGGTACAATGAGCAGTTCTTC
V: TRBV6-5; J: TRBJ2-3; D: TRBD2; size: few; CDR3: CASSYRTSGNTDTQYF; DNA: TGTGCCAGCAGTTACAGGACTAGCGGGAACACAGATACGCAGTATTTT
V: TRBV12-3/TRBV12-4; J: TRBJ2-1; D: .; size: .; CDR3: CASSWKANNEQFF; DNA: TGTGCCAGCAGTTGGAAGGCAAACAATGAGCAGTTCTTC
V: TRBV5-1; J: TRBJ2-3; D: .; size: few; CDR3: CASSLEWGSTDTQYF; DNA: TGCGCCAGCAGCTTGGAGTGGGGGAGCACAGATACGCAGTATTTT
V: TRBV29-1; J: TRBJ1-1; D: .; size: few; CDR3: CSVVPFGHEAFF; DNA: TGCAGCGTTGTTCCTTTTGGTCATGAAGCTTTCTTT
V: TRBV7-3; J: TRBJ2-3; D: TRBD2; size: .; CDR3: CASSLKGNSLYSGLAGGRDTQYF; DNA: TGTGCCAGCAGCTTAAAGGGGAACTCACTTTACTCGGGACTAGCGGGAGGGCGTGATACGCAGTATTTT
V: TRBV4-2; J: TRBJ2-1; D: .; size: once; CDR3: CASSQDLSGYNEQFF; DNA: TGTGCCAGCAGCCAAGATCTCAGCGGGTACAATGAGCAGTTCTTC
V: TRBV28; J: TRBJ2-2; D: .; size: .; CDR3: CASSSLHLREDTGELFF; DNA: TGTGCCAGCAGTTCGCTCCATTTACGAGAAGACACCGGGGAGCTGTTTTTT
V: TRBV29-1; J: TRBJ2-5; D: TRBD1; size: few; CDR3: CSGDRQSQETQYF; DNA: TGCAGCGGGGACAGACAAAGCCAAGAGACCCAGTACTTC
V: TRBV27; J: TRBJ1-4; D: TRBD1; size: few; CDR3: CASSFQGTGSLRLFF; DNA: TGTGCCAGCAGTTTCCAGGGGACAGGGAGTCTTCGTCTGTTTTTT
V: TRBV7-9; J: TRBJ2-7; D: TRBD1; size: .; CDR3: CASSLEGTGDEQYF; DNA: TGTGCCAGCAGCTTAGAGGGGACAGGGGACGAGCAGTACTTC
V: TRBV7-9; J: TRBJ2-1; D: TRBD2; size: few; CDR3: CASSPPGGRGNNEQFF; DNA: TGTGCCAGCAGCCCGCCCGGCGGGAGGGGTAACAATGAGCAGTTCTTC
V: TRBV20-1; J: TRBJ2-1; D: .; size: many; CDR3: CSARGGGYNEQFF; DNA: TGCAGTGCTAGGGGTGGAGGCTACAATGAGCAGTTCTTC
V: TRBV7-7; J: TRBJ1-4; D: .; size: .; CDR3: CASSQGEDEKLFF; DNA: TGTGCTAGCAGCCAAGGGGAGGATGAAAAACTGTTTTTT
V: TRBV29-1; J: TRBJ2-1; D: .; size: many; CDR3: CSVEDRGRASRANEQFF; DNA: TGCAGCGTTGAAGATCGGGGTAGGGCTAGCAGAGCCAATGAGCAGTTCTTC
V: TRBV27; J: TRBJ2-1; D: TRBD1; size: few; CDR3: CASSSIRQGVVNEQFF; DNA: TGTGCCAGCAGTTCGATCCGACAGGGGGTGGTCAATGAGCAGTTCTTC